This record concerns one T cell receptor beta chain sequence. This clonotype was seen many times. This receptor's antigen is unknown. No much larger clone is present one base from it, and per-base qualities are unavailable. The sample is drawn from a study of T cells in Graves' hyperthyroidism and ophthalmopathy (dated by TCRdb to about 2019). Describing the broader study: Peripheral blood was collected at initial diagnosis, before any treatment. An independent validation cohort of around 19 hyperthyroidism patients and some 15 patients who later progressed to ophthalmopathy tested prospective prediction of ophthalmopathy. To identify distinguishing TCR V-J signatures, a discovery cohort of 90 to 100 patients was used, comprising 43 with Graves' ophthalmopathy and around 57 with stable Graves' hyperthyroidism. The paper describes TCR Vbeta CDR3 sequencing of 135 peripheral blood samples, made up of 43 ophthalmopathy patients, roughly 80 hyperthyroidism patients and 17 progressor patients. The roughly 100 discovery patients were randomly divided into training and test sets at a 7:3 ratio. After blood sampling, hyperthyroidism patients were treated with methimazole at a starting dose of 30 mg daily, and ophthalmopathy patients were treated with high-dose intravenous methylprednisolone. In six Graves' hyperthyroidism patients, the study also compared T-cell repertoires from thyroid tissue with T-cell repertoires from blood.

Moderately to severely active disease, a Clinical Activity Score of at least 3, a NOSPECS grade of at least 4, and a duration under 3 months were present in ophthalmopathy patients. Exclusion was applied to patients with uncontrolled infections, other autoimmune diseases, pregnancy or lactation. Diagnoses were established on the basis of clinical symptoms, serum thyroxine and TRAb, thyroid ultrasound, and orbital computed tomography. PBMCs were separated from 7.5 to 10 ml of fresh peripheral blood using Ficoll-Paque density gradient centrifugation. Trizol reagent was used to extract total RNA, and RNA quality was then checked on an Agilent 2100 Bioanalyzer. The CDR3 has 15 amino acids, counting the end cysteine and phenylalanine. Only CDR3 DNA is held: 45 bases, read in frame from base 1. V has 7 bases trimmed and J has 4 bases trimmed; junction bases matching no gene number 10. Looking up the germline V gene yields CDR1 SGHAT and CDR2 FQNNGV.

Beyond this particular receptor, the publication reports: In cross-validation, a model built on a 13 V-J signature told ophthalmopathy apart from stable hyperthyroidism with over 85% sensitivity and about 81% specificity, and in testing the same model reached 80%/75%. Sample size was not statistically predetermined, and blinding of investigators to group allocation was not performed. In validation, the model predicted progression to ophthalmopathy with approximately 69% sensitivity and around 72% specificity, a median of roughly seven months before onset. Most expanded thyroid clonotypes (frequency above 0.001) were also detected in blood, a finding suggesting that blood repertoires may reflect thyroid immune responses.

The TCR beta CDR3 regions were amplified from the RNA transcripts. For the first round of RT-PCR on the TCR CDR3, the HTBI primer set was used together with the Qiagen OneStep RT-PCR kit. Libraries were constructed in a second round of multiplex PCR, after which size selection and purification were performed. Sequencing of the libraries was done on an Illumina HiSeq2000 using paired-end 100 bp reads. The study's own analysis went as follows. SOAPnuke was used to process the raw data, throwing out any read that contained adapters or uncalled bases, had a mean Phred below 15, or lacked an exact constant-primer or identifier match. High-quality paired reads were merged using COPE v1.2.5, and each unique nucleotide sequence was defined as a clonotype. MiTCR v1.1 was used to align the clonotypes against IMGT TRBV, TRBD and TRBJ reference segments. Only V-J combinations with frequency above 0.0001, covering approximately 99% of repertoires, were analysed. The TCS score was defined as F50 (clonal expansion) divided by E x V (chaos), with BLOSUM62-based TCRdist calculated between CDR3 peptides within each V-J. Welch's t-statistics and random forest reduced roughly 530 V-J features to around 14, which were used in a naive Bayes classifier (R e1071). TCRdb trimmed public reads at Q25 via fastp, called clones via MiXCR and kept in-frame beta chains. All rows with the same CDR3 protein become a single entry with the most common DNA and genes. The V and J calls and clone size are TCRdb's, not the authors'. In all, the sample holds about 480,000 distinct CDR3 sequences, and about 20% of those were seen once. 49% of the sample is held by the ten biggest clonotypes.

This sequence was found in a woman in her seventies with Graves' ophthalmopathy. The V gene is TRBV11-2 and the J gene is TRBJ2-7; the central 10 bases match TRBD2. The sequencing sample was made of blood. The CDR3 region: CASNPSRLAGYEQYF. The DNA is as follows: TGTGCCAGCAACCCCTCTAGACTAGCGGGTTACGAGCAGTACTTC.